This TCR beta chain was identified during a study of PD-L1 blockade in urothelial cancer. TCRdb's table, derived via immunoSEQ multiplex PCR, lists solely in-frame clones and lacks some. Of some 60,000 clones listed, 86% are singletons. The germline V gene has CDR1 SGHVS and CDR2 FNYEAQ. The junction had 3 bases not matched to a gene; V was cut back by 3 bases and J by 4 bases. CDR3 length equals 14 residues. The source of this sequence is a middle-aged man with urothelial cancer. This specimen consisted of PBMCs, obtained around atezolizumab (anti-PD-L1) treatment. The chain joins TRBV7-6 to TRBJ2-7; TRBD1 agrees at 10 bases. The CDR3 region is CASSFGTGVYEQYF. CDR3 nucleotide sequence: TGTGCCAGCAGCTTCGGGACAGGGGTTTACGAGCAGTACTTC. The complete variable domain, with remaining parts taken from reference TRBV7-6 and TRBJ2-7, reads GAGVSQSPRYKVTKRGQDVALRCDPISGHVSLYWYRQALGQGPEFLTYFNYEAQQDKSGLPNDRFSAERPEGSISTLTIQRTEQRDSAMYRCASSFGTGVYEQYFGPGTRLTVT.